The present entry profiles one TCR beta chain with its context. This clonotype was recorded many times. The specificity of this receptor is unknown. An end of the junction differs from the germline gene, which may be a read error. The sequencing machine was an Illumina NovaSeq 6000. TCR cDNA was made using 5'RACE template switching, a step that added a universal primer site and unique molecular identifiers. Priming of cDNA synthesis was performed from both the TCR alpha and TCR beta constant segments. Two PCR steps were used to amplify libraries, with sample barcodes and sequencing adapters being added in the second step. Sequencing of libraries was done on Illumina HiSeq 2500 (2x100 bp) or NovaSeq (2x150 bp). As for the original processing: MIGEC handled demultiplexing of reads and collapsing into UMI consensus sequences, while MiXCR performed V(D)J alignment. Vaccine-responding clonotypes were defined with edgeR using replicate PBMC samples, requiring FDR below 0.01 and a log2 fold change above 5 up to day 15. Each bulk clonotype received a CD4 or CD8 identity based on whether the sequenced CD4 or CD8 repertoire contained that clonotype at higher abundance. Using fastp trimming at Q25 and MiXCR clonotype assembly, TCRdb reanalyzed the public sequencing data and kept in-frame beta chains. Rows with a matching CDR3 protein are joined into one entry that keeps the most common DNA and genes. The V and J calls here are based on TCRdb, not the publication. The sample yields about 220,000 distinct CDR3 sequences; 3.2% were counted once. The ten largest account for around 3% of the sample.

The entry originates in a study of T cells after yellow fever vaccination (dated by TCRdb to about 2019). A note on the overall study: The SMART-Seq v4 Ultra Low Input RNA kit was used to prepare libraries from fractions with low cell numbers. To track T-cell clones before and after primary and booster YFV17D yellow fever vaccination, bulk TCR alpha and beta repertoires were sequenced longitudinally. Two healthy male donors, one aged 18 to 30 and one aged 30 to 40 years, were included in the cohort. Blood was drawn at multiple timepoints before and after primary and secondary immunization, with bulk PBMC replicates and cell subsets isolated.

General findings and caveats noted by the study authors: The secondary T-cell response was weaker than the primary response but faster, peaking on day 5 instead of day 15. Because abundant contaminating clonotypes from the bulk population could be contained in FACS-sorted repertoires, computational filtering was required. Only a couple of donors were included in the study, so the extent to which the findings can be generalized is limited. A small fraction of clonotypes showed up in both the CD4 and CD8 compartments, probably as a result of convergent recombination. After the booster, most clones that had expanded after primary vaccination were detected again (around 97% of CD4 and roughly nine tenths of CD8), suggesting broad maintenance of memory.

The sample's treatment or condition label is to be understood as: live attenuated yellow fever vaccine strain. A standard Ficoll-Paque protocol was used to isolate PBMCs from peripheral blood. CD4 and CD8 T-cell fractions were isolated with Dynabeads CD4 and CD8 positive selection kits. TriZol was used to extract RNA from bulk PBMCs, CD4 and CD8 fractions, and dextramer-positive and dextramer-negative fractions. Sequences SGHVS (CDR1) and FQNEAQ (CDR2) are obtained from the germline V gene. The CDR3, from cysteine to phenylalanine, totals 12 residues. Only the CDR3 DNA stays, 36 bases, in frame from base 1.

This chain is built from TRBV7-8 and TRBJ2-1; a confident D gene designation cannot be given. The TCR originated in a man aged 18-30 years who received the YFV17D yellow fever vaccine. The starting material was CD4+ T cells sorted from PBMCs, obtained 10 days after the yellow fever booster vaccination. Here is the DNA: TGTGCCAGCAGCTTAAGGGTGGCTGACCAGGTCTTC. This is translated as CASSLRVADQVF.